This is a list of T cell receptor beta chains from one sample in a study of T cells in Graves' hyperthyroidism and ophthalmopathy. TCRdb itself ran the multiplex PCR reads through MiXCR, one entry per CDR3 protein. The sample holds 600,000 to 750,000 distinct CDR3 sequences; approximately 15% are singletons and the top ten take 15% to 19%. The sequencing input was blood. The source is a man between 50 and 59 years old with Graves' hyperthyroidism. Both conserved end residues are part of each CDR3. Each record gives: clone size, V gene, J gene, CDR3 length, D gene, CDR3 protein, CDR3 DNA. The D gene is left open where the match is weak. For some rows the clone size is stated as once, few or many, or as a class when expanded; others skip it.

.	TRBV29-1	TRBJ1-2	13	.	CSVLRGREYGYTF	TGCAGCGTTCTTAGGGGCAGAGAGTATGGCTACACCTTC
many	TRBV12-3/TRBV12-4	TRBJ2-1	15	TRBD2	CASSSAGGGRNEQFF	TGTGCCAGCAGTTCAGCGGGAGGGGGGCGGAATGAGCAGTTCTTC
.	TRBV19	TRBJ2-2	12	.	CASSPPGKTMFF	TGTGCCAGTAGTCCCCCAGGCAAAACTATGTTTTTT
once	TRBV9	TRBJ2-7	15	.	CASSVGAGDSYEQYF	TGTGCCAGCAGCGTAGGGGCAGGGGATAGCTACGAGCAGTACTTC
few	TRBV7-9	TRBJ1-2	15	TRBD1	CASSPTDRGGNGYTF	TGTGCCAGCAGCCCTACGGACAGGGGCGGGAATGGCTACACCTTC
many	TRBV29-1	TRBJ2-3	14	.	CSVTRENGGYTQYF	TGCAGCGTAACCCGAGAGAATGGTGGATATACGCAGTATTTT
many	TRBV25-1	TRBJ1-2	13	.	CASSDFPLGGYTF	TGTGCCAGCAGTGATTTCCCCCTGGGGGGCTACACCTTC
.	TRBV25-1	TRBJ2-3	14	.	CASSEPGISDTQYF	TGTGCCAGCAGTGAACCGGGTATTAGTGATACGCAGTATTTT
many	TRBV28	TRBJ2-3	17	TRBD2	CASSTPLAGGPPDTQYF	TGTGCCAGCAGTACCCCACTAGCGGGAGGGCCCCCAGATACGCAGTATTTT
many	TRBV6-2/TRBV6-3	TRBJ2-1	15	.	CASSYPPQGYNEQFF	TGTGCCAGCAGTTATCCCCCCCAGGGCTACAATGAGCAGTTCTTC
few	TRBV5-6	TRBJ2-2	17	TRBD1	CASSLAWTGKNTGELFF	TGTGCCAGCAGCTTGGCCTGGACAGGGAAAAACACCGGGGAGCTGTTTTTT
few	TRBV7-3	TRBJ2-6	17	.	CASSGGRFFSGANVLTF	TGTGCCAGCAGCGGGGGCAGGTTCTTCTCTGGGGCCAACGTCCTGACTTTC
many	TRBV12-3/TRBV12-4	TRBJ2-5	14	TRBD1	CASSLWDRGETQYF	TGTGCCAGCAGTTTATGGGACAGGGGCGAGACCCAGTACTTC
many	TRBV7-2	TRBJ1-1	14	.	CASSSAQGGTEAFF	TGTGCCAGCAGCTCGGCCCAGGGTGGCACTGAAGCTTTCTTT
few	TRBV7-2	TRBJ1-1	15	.	CASRPIPGYVSEAFF	TGTGCCAGCAGACCCATACCGGGGTATGTTTCTGAAGCTTTCTTT
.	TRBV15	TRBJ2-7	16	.	CATSRDLGPTSHEQYF	TGTGCCACCAGCAGAGATCTTGGACCTACCTCCCACGAGCAGTACTTC
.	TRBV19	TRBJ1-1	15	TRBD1	CASSLQGAANTEAFF	TGTGCCAGTAGTTTACAGGGGGCAGCGAACACTGAAGCTTTCTTT
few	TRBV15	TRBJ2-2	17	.	CATSRVRGLTNTGELFF	TGTGCCACCAGCAGAGTCCGAGGACTAACAAACACCGGGGAGCTGTTTTTT
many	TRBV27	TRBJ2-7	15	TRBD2	CASSLSPGGSNEQYF	TGTGCCAGCAGTTTATCCCCCGGCGGGAGTAACGAGCAGTACTTC
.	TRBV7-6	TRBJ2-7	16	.	CASSLVDSGGAYEQYF	TGTGCCAGCAGCTTAGTAGATTCAGGGGGGGCCTACGAGCAGTACTTC
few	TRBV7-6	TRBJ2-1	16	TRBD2	CASSLVTGGSYNEQFF	TGTGCCAGCAGCTTAGTAACGGGGGGCTCCTACAATGAGCAGTTCTTC
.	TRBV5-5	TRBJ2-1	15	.	CASSLRGKSYNEQFF	TGTGCCAGCAGCTTGCGGGGGAAGTCCTACAATGAGCAGTTCTTC
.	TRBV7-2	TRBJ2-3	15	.	CASSLSWGMPDTQYF	TGTGCCAGCAGCTTATCTTGGGGGATGCCAGATACGCAGTATTTT
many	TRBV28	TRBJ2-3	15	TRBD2	CATMGAGVRADTQYF	TGTGCCACCATGGGAGCGGGAGTTCGAGCGGATACGCAGTATTTT
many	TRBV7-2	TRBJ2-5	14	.	CASSPPTTQETQYF	TGTGCCAGCAGCCCCCCGACAACCCAAGAGACCCAGTACTTC
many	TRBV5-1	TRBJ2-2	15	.	CASSLAVRNTGELFF	TGCGCCAGCAGCTTGGCAGTCAGGAACACCGGGGAGCTGTTTTTT
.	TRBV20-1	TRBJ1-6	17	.	CSAREAGPRSYNSPLHF	TGCAGTGCTAGAGAAGCGGGGCCCAGGTCCTATAATTCACCCCTCCACTTT